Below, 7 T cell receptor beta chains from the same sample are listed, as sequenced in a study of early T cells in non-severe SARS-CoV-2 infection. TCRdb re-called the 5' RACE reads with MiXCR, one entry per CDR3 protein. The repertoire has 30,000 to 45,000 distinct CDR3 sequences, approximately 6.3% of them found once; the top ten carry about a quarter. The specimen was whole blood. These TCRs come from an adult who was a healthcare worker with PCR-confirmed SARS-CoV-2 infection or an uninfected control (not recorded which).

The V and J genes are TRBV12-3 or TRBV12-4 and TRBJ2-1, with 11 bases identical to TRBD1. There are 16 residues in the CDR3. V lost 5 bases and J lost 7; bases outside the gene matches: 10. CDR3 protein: CASSPSGQGGLNEQFF. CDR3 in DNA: TGTGCCAGCAGTCCCTCGGGACAGGGGGGATTGAATGAGCAGTTCTTC.

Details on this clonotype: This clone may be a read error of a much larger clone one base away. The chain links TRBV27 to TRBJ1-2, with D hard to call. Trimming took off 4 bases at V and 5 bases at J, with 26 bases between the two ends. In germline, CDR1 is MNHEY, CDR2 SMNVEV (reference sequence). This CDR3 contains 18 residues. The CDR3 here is CASSSSGARNNLWYGYTF. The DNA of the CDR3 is TGTGCCAGCAGTTCCTCCGGTGCCAGGAACAACCTTTGGTATGGCTACACCTTC.

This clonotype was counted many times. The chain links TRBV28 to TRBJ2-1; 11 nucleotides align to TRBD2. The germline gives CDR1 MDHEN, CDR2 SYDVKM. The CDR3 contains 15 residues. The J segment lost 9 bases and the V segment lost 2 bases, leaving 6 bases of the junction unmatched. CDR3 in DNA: TGTGCCAGCAGTTTAAATAGCGGGAGGGCCAGTGAGCAGTTCTTC. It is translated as CASSLNSGRASEQFF. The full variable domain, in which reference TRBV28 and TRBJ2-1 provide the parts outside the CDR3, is DVKVTQSSRYLVKRTGEKVFLECVQDMDHENMFWYRQDPGLGLRLIYFSYDVKMKEKGDIPEGYSVSREKKERFSLILESASTNQTSMYLCASSLNSGRASEQFFGPGTRLTVL.

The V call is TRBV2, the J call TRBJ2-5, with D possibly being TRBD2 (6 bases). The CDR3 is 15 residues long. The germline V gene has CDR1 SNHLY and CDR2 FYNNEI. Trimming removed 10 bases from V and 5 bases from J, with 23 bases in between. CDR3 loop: CATRRGANPGETQYF. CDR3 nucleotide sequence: TGTGCCACCAGGAGGGGTGCAAATCCGGGGGAGACCCAGTACTTC.

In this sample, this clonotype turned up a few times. The CDR3: CASSYRDSDVYGYTF. DNA for the CDR3: TGTGCCAGCAGTTACCGGGACAGCGACGTCTATGGCTACACCTTC. This rearrangement joins TRBV6-2 or TRBV6-3 to TRBJ1-2, with 7 bases matching TRBD1. V dropped 2 bases and J dropped 4; count of bases not matched to a gene: 7. Looked up from germline, CDR1 is MNHEY and CDR2 is SVGEGT. This CDR3 has 15 amino acids.

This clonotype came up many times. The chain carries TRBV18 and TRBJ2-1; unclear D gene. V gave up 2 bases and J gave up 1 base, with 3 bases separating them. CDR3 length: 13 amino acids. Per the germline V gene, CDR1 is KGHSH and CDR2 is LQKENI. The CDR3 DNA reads TGTGCCAGCTCACCAGGTTCCTACAATGAGCAGTTCTTC. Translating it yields CASSPGSYNEQFF. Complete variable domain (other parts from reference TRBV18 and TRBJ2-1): NAGVMQNPRHLVRRRGQEARLRCSPMKGHSHVYWYRQLPEEGLKFMVYLQKENIIDESGMPKERFSAEFPKEGPSILRIQQVVRGDSAAYFCASSPGSYNEQFFGPGTRLTVL.

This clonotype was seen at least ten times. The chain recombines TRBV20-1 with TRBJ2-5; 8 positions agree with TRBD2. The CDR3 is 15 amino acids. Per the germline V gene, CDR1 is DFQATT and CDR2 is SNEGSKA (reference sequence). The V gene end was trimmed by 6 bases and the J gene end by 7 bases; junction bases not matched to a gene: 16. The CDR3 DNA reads TGCAGTGCCGACTTGGAACGGGAGGGTTTCGGGACCCAGTACTTC. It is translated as CSADLEREGFGTQYF.